Presented here are 27 T cell receptor beta chains from one specimen sequenced in a study of beta chain features in type 1 diabetes. Since all of the isolated RNA was reverse transcribed, expressed TCRB transcripts were what got sequenced. The data were produced by immunoSEQ multiplex PCR, yet TCRdb's version contains in-frame clones alone and is incomplete. The sample carries around 430,000 clones, 30% recorded once. Input material: naive CD4+ T cells from blood. These receptors came from a man aged 18 to 29 in good health.

This rearrangement joins TRBV6-1 to TRBJ2-1; 11 positions agree with TRBD2. This CDR3 is 15 amino acids long. Germline assignment: CDR1 MNHNS and CDR2 SASEGT. The V segment lost 1 base and the J segment 4 bases; nucleotides outside the gene matches: 0. The CDR3 protein is CASSEVAGGYNEQFF. CDR3 in DNA: TGTGCCAGCAGTGAAGTAGCGGGAGGGTACAATGAGCAGTTCTTC.

There are a few counts of this clone. The gene calls are TRBV7-9 and TRBJ2-7; 7 nucleotides line up with TRBD2. This CDR3 is built from 14 residues. The V gene's germline CDR1 is SEHNR and CDR2 FQNEAQ (reference sequence). V shed 5 bases and J 0 bases; nucleotides not matched to a gene: 4. CDR3 nucleotides: TGTGCCAGCAGCCCTCCGGGGGGCTCCTACGAGCAGTACTTC. Amino acids: CASSPPGGSYEQYF.

The rearrangement uses TRBV5-1 and TRBJ2-1; 14 bases map to TRBD2. The V gene's germline CDR1 is SGHRS and CDR2 YFSETQ. The CDR3 is 16 amino acids. V was clipped by 0 bases and J by 8 bases; unmatched bases: 4. In DNA form, the CDR3 reads TGCGCCAGCAGCTTGGAGGGACTAGCGGGAGTACATGAGCAGTTCTTC. As protein: CASSLEGLAGVHEQFF.

The count of this clone is one. The rearrangement uses TRBV18 and TRBJ2-6; D is ambiguous. Between the trimmed V and J ends, which lost 11 bases and 0 bases, there was a span of 5 bases. The CDR3 is 12 amino acids. Germline V gene sequence: CDR1 KGHSH, CDR2 LQKENI. CDR3 sequence: CAENSGANVLTF. The CDR3 bases are TGTGCCGAGAACTCTGGGGCCAACGTCCTGACTTTC.

The V gene is TRBV7-9, the J gene TRBJ1-4; D gene uncertain. Trimming cost V 3 bases and J 0 bases, with 5 bases left between them. The germline V gene has CDR1 SEHNR and CDR2 FQNEAQ (reference sequence). This CDR3 contains 14 residues. The CDR3 DNA reads as TGTGCCAGCAGCTTGTTCGCAACTAATGAAAAACTGTTTTTT. Translation: CASSLFATNEKLFF.

This clone was observed a few times. In DNA form, the CDR3 reads TGTGCCAGCAGTTTGGGACAGGGCGAAGCTTTCTTT. Translation: CASSLGQGEAFF. The V call is TRBV28, the J call TRBJ1-1; TRBD1 matches 9 bases. Trimming took 3 bases from V and 8 from J; bases not matched to a gene: 1. CDR1 MDHEN and CDR2 SYDVKM come from the germline V gene. This CDR3 is 12 amino acids long.

The chain has TRBV4-3 and TRBJ2-7, with 10 bases that match TRBD2. Germline CDR1 reads LGHNA; CDR2 reads YSLEER. V lost 4 bases, J lost 2 bases, and 5 bases stayed unmatched. This CDR3 has 15 amino acids. In DNA form, the CDR3 reads TGCGCCAGCAGCCGAGGACTAGCGGCTACCTACGAGCAGTACTTC. It codes for CASSRGLAATYEQYF.

About this clone itself: The sample contains more than one DNA sequence encoding this CDR3. The rearrangement uses TRBV18 and TRBJ2-5; D gene uncertain. This CDR3 is 11 amino acids long. V lost 1 base and J 4 bases, leaving 1 base between the germline ends. The germline V gene has CDR1 KGHSH and CDR2 LQKENI. CDR3 in amino acids: CASSPLETQYF. The CDR3 bases are TGTGCCAGCTCACCACTAGAGACCCAGTACTTC.

The chain carries TRBV30 and TRBJ1-1; possibly TRBD1 for D (6 bases). The ends were cut back, 3 bases at V and 1 base at J, with 12 bases in the middle. The CDR3 runs 14 residues. CDR1 and CDR2 (germline): GTSNPN, SVGIG (reference sequence). CDR3 DNA sequence: TGTGCCTGGAGGGGGACACTAGCGAACACTGAAGCTTTCTTT. This translates into CAWRGTLANTEAFF.

V gene TRBV7-2 combines with J gene TRBJ1-1; D not resolved. V was clipped by 2 bases and J by 2 bases, with 9 bases between them. From germline, CDR1 is SGHTA and CDR2 FQGNSA. The length of the CDR3 is 14 residues. The CDR3 coding sequence is TGTGCCAGCAGCTTAAGAGCGGTTAACACTGAAGCTTTCTTT. Protein: CASSLRAVNTEAFF.

The V gene is TRBV28, the J gene TRBJ1-2; 7 bases fit TRBD1. This CDR3 region has 16 residues. Trimming removed 3 bases from V and 5 bases from J; junction bases left unmatched: 12. Germline V lookup: CDR1 MDHEN, CDR2 SYDVKM. The CDR3 spells CASSLVGQASMYGYTF. CDR3 DNA: TGTGCCAGCAGTTTGGTAGGACAGGCTTCAATGTATGGCTACACCTTC.

This clone was found a few times. The CDR3 DNA sequence: TGTGCCAGCTTGCCGGGACAGTACTCCTACGAGCAGTACTTC. As protein: CASLPGQYSYEQYF. This chain links TRBV7-9 with TRBJ2-7, with TRBD1 matching 7 bases. The germline V gene encodes CDR1 SEHNR and CDR2 FQNEAQ (reference sequence). The CDR3 is 14 amino acids. V trimming: 8 bases; J trimming: 0 bases; junction bases outside the gene matches: 7.

This chain connects TRBV7-9 to TRBJ1-1, with TRBD1 as a possible D gene (6 bases). The germline V and J ends were trimmed by 4 bases and 4 bases, with 13 bases remaining between them. The CDR3 has 14 residues. CDR1 and CDR2 from the germline V gene are SEHNR and FQNEAQ (reference sequence). CDR3 DNA sequence: TGTGCCAGCAGCTCACAGGGTTTGGTCACTGAAGCTTTCTTT. Protein sequence: CASSSQGLVTEAFF.

V usage is TRBV30 and J usage is TRBJ2-7; maybe TRBD1 (5 bases). The germline V and J ends were trimmed by 4 bases and 2 bases, with 15 bases remaining between them. The CDR3 contains 14 residues. Per the germline V gene, CDR1 is GTSNPN and CDR2 is SVGIG (reference sequence). CDR3 protein: CAWTSITGPYEQYF. The CDR3 nucleotides read TGTGCCTGGACCTCTATTACAGGTCCCTACGAGCAGTACTTC.

The chain recombines TRBV23-1 with TRBJ1-1; TRBD1 might be the D (5 bases). TRBV23-1 is an ORF; its function is uncertain. The CDR3 length is 14 residues. Between the trimmed V and J ends, which lost 1 base and 1 base, there was a span of 7 bases. CDR3 sequence: CASSQWGRNTEAFF. CDR3 DNA sequence: TGCGCCAGCAGTCAATGGGGCAGGAACACTGAAGCTTTCTTT.

This clone came up a few times. This chain's CDR3 is CSVAADPTSYEQYF. The CDR3, as DNA: TGCAGCGTGGCCGCGGACCCAACCTCATACGAGCAGTACTTC. The rearrangement joins TRBV29-1 to TRBJ2-7; D is uncertain. V lost 6 bases and J 4 bases, leaving 19 bases between the germline ends. The CDR3 extends over 14 amino acids. Germline V gene data show CDR1 as SQVTM and CDR2 as ANQGSEA.

The chain has TRBV29-1 and TRBJ2-4; 9 bases map to TRBD1. Germline V gives CDR1 SQVTM, CDR2 ANQGSEA. Trimming cost V 4 bases and J 8 bases; bases outside gene matches: 3. The CDR3 spans 12 residues. The CDR3 DNA sequence: TGCAGCGTTGGGGGACAGGGTGACATTCAGTACTTC. It codes for CSVGGQGDIQYF.

This clone was observed a few times. The V gene is TRBV20-1, the J gene TRBJ1-5; D is possibly TRBD1 (5 bases). This CDR3 contains 11 residues. V was trimmed by 3 bases and J by 16 bases, leaving 16 bases between them. The V gene's germline CDR1 is DFQATT and CDR2 SNEGSKA (reference sequence). The CDR3 loop is CSASITGRQHF. Here the CDR3 DNA reads TGCAGTGCTAGCATCACGGGACGTCAACATTTT.

The chain uses TRBV27 and TRBJ1-2; D is unclear. This CDR3 contains 14 residues. The germline gives CDR1 MNHEY, CDR2 SMNVEV (reference sequence). Deletions cut 3 bases from V and 8 bases from J, with 16 bases between. CDR3 protein: CASSFWAGSHGYTF. The CDR3 region has the DNA TGTGCCAGCAGTTTCTGGGCGGGTAGCCACGGCTACACCTTC.

This clone showed up just a few times. The chain couples TRBV7-8 to TRBJ2-7; TRBD1 is a possible D gene (5 bases). The CDR3 runs 12 residues. The ends were cut back, 5 bases at V and 7 bases at J, with 12 bases in the middle. Germline V CDR1 and CDR2: SGHVS, FQNEAQ. CDR3 amino acids: CASSTTYREQYF. Written as DNA, the CDR3 is TGTGCCAGCAGCACAACTTACAGGGAGCAGTACTTC.

This clone showed up just a few times. The gene calls are TRBV30 and TRBJ2-1, with 8 nucleotides matching TRBD2. The CDR3 runs 15 residues. The V and J ends lost 1 base and 6 bases, in that order; junction bases with no gene match: 8. The germline gives CDR1 GTSNPN, CDR2 SVGIG (reference sequence). CDR3 DNA: TGTGCCTGGAGTGGAAGAGGACTAGCTCGCAATGAGCAGTTCTTC. Amino acid sequence: CAWSGRGLARNEQFF. Full variable domain (missing parts from reference TRBV30 and TRBJ2-1): SQTIHQWPATLVQPVGSPLSLECTVEGTSNPNLYWYRQAAGRGLQLLFYSVGIGQISSEVPQNLSASRPQDRQFILSSKKLLLSDSGFYLCAWSGRGLARNEQFFGPGTRLTVL.

This clone has a handful of counts. This rearrangement joins TRBV7-9 to TRBJ2-1; 12 positions match TRBD2. The germline gives CDR1 SEHNR, CDR2 FQNEAQ (reference sequence). The CDR3 is 18 amino acids. V was clipped by 2 bases and J by 1 base; unmatched bases: 6. CDR3 sequence: CASSLSSGRARSYNEQFF. CDR3 bases: TGTGCCAGCAGCTTATCTAGCGGGAGGGCCAGATCCTACAATGAGCAGTTCTTC. The complete variable domain, with remaining parts taken from reference TRBV7-9 and TRBJ2-1, reads DTGVSQNPRHKITKRGQNVTFRCDPISEHNRLYWYRQTLGQGPEFLTYFQNEAQLEKSRLLSDRFSAERPKGSFSTLEIQRTEQGDSAMYLCASSLSSGRARSYNEQFFGPGTRLTVL.

This chain links TRBV7-2 with TRBJ2-3; D gene uncertain. The CDR3 runs to 13 residues. Germline V lookup: CDR1 SGHTA, CDR2 FQGNSA. With 0 bases removed from V and 4 bases from J, the gap between germline ends came to 5 bases. In DNA, the CDR3 is TGTGCCAGCAGCTTAGCGGACGCAGATACGCAGTATTTT. This encodes CASSLADADTQYF.

This sequence joins TRBV10-2 and TRBJ2-4; D is perhaps TRBD2 (6 bases). CDR1 is WSHSY, CDR2 SAAADI, per germline. The CDR3 is 13 residues long. Between the trimmed V and J ends, which lost 10 bases and 6 bases, there was a span of 16 bases. CDR3: CATGRGGGNIQYF. CDR3 DNA sequence: TGCGCCACAGGTCGGGGAGGCGGAAACATTCAGTACTTC.

DNA for the CDR3: TGTGCCAGCAGAAAAAGGTTGACTGGGGCCAACGTCCTGACTTTC. Translation: CASRKRLTGANVLTF. V usage is TRBV21-1 and J usage is TRBJ2-6. TRBV21-1 represents a pseudogene. The length of the CDR3 is 15 residues.

J is TRBJ2-7 and V is TRBV30; D perhaps matches TRBD2 (6 bases). Germline V gene sequence: CDR1 GTSNPN, CDR2 SVGIG (reference sequence). CDR3 length: 13 residues. V was shortened by 1 base and J by 5 bases, with 12 bases between the two germline ends. The CDR3 region is CAWSGTGEDEQYF. The CDR3 DNA reads TGTGCCTGGAGTGGTACCGGGGAGGACGAGCAGTACTTC.

The chain joins TRBV4-3 to TRBJ2-7, with 7 bases lining up with TRBD1. The CDR3 loop spans 14 amino acids. The V gene end was trimmed by 3 bases and the J gene end by 3 bases; junction bases not matched to a gene: 5. From germline, CDR1 is LGHNA and CDR2 YSLEER. Here the CDR3 DNA reads TGCGCCAGCAGCCATAGGGACAGAGACTACGAGCAGTACTTC. This sequence encodes CASSHRDRDYEQYF.